This is a list of T cell receptor beta chains from one sample in a study of beta chain features in type 1 diabetes. Libraries were prepared by immunoSEQ multiplex PCR; TCRdb keeps only in-frame clonotypes and omits some of them. Seen here are 500,000 to 850,000 clones, roughly 13% observed once, and the top ten hold 0.035% to 0.045%. Sample: naive CD4+ T cells from blood. The receptors originated from a man younger than 35 with type 1 diabetes. CDR3s include the opening cysteine and the closing phenylalanine or tryptophan. A D gene is named only where the DNA matches it firmly. Expanded clones get a size class; other rows say once, few or many, or leave the size out.

d_call: NA
v_call: TRBV9
clone_size: NA
j_call: TRBJ1-2
cdr3_nt: TGTGCCAGCAGCGTAGAAACAGGGCTGGATAACTATGGCTACACCTTC
cdr3_aa: CASSVETGLDNYGYTF

d_call: NA
v_call: TRBV5-1
clone_size: NA
j_call: TRBJ2-3
cdr3_nt: TGCGCCAGCAGCTTACCCGGGGCGGCGCGGGCAGATACGCAGTATTTT
cdr3_aa: CASSLPGAARADTQYF

d_call: NA
v_call: TRBV5-6
clone_size: few
j_call: TRBJ2-6
cdr3_nt: TGTGCCAGCAGCTTTTCGGGCCCCTCTGGGGCCAACGTCCTGACTTTC
cdr3_aa: CASSFSGPSGANVLTF

d_call: NA
v_call: TRBV6-6
clone_size: few
j_call: TRBJ2-5
cdr3_nt: TGTGCCAGCAGTTACCAAGGGGCCGAGACCCAGTACTTC
cdr3_aa: CASSYQGAETQYF

d_call: NA
v_call: TRBV29-1
clone_size: few
j_call: TRBJ2-5
cdr3_nt: TGCAGCGTTGAACAAAGGGCGAAACGAGTGGAGACCCAGTACTTC
cdr3_aa: CSVEQRAKRVETQYF

d_call: NA
v_call: TRBV18
clone_size: few
j_call: TRBJ2-7
cdr3_nt: TGTGCCAGCTCACCAGGGACGACCTACGAGCAGTACTTC
cdr3_aa: CASSPGTTYEQYF

d_call: NA
v_call: TRBV7-2
clone_size: few
j_call: TRBJ2-3
cdr3_nt: TGTGCCAGCAGCCAATCGACAGATACGCAGTATTTT
cdr3_aa: CASSQSTDTQYF

d_call: NA
v_call: TRBV7-9
clone_size: few
j_call: TRBJ2-7
cdr3_nt: TGTGCCAGCAGCTCAAGCTCCTACGAGCAGTACTTC
cdr3_aa: CASSSSSYEQYF

d_call: NA
v_call: TRBV7-9
clone_size: NA
j_call: TRBJ1-1
cdr3_nt: TGTGCCAGCAGCTTATACAACATGAACACTGAAGCTTTCTTT
cdr3_aa: CASSLYNMNTEAFF

d_call: TRBD1
v_call: TRBV2
clone_size: NA
j_call: TRBJ1-2
cdr3_nt: TGTGCCAGCAGTTCGGGACAGGGGAATGGCTACACCTTC
cdr3_aa: CASSSGQGNGYTF

d_call: TRBD1
v_call: TRBV5-1
clone_size: NA
j_call: TRBJ2-7
cdr3_nt: TGCGCCAGCAGCCGGGACAGCGATTCCTACGAGCAGTACTTC
cdr3_aa: CASSRDSDSYEQYF

d_call: TRBD2
v_call: TRBV15
clone_size: NA
j_call: TRBJ2-7
cdr3_nt: TGTGCCACCAGCAGAGTACTGGGAGGGGACGAGCAGTACTTC
cdr3_aa: CATSRVLGGDEQYF

d_call: TRBD2
v_call: TRBV30
clone_size: NA
j_call: TRBJ2-5
cdr3_nt: TGTGCCTGGGAGCTCAGCGGGAGTCGATTTGTGACCCAGTACTTC
cdr3_aa: CAWELSGSRFVTQYF

d_call: NA
v_call: TRBV2
clone_size: NA
j_call: TRBJ2-5
cdr3_nt: TGTGCCAGCAGTGTCGCCTTAGGTCGAGAGACCCAGTACTTC
cdr3_aa: CASSVALGRETQYF

d_call: NA
v_call: TRBV7-2
clone_size: NA
j_call: TRBJ2-2
cdr3_nt: TGTGCCAGCAGCTTAGTCCGTAGCACCGGGGAGCTGTTTTTT
cdr3_aa: CASSLVRSTGELFF

d_call: NA
v_call: TRBV5-1
clone_size: NA
j_call: TRBJ2-7
cdr3_nt: TGCGCCAGCAGCTTGAAGTCGACCTACGAGCAGTACTTC
cdr3_aa: CASSLKSTYEQYF

d_call: NA
v_call: TRBV28
clone_size: few
j_call: TRBJ1-5
cdr3_nt: TGTGCCAGCACACCTTCAGGGGTCAATCAGCCCCAGCATTTT
cdr3_aa: CASTPSGVNQPQHF

d_call: NA
v_call: TRBV6-6
clone_size: few
j_call: TRBJ2-7
cdr3_nt: TGTGCCAGCAGTTACTCGACCCCCAGATACTCCTACGAGCAGTACTTC
cdr3_aa: CASSYSTPRYSYEQYF

d_call: NA
v_call: TRBV7-2
clone_size: few
j_call: TRBJ2-1
cdr3_nt: TGTGCCAGCAGCTTAGCGTCCAACTACAATGAGCAGTTCTTC
cdr3_aa: CASSLASNYNEQFF

d_call: NA
v_call: TRBV6-5
clone_size: few
j_call: TRBJ2-7
cdr3_nt: TGTGCCAGCAGTTTCGACTACGAGCAGTACTTC
cdr3_aa: CASSFDYEQYF

d_call: NA
v_call: TRBV7-6
clone_size: NA
j_call: TRBJ1-1
cdr3_nt: TGTGCCAGCAATAACCCGGGACCACCGAACACTGAAGCTTTCTTT
cdr3_aa: CASNNPGPPNTEAFF

d_call: TRBD1
v_call: TRBV29-1
clone_size: few
j_call: TRBJ1-2
cdr3_nt: TGCAGCGTTGAAGCAGGACAGGGGTTTGGCTACACCTTC
cdr3_aa: CSVEAGQGFGYTF

d_call: TRBD2
v_call: TRBV5-1
clone_size: few
j_call: TRBJ2-1
cdr3_nt: TGCGCCAGCAGCTTGTCCGCGGGAGGGTACAATGAGCAGTTCTTC
cdr3_aa: CASSLSAGGYNEQFF

d_call: NA
v_call: TRBV11-1
clone_size: NA
j_call: TRBJ2-1
cdr3_nt: TGTGCCAGCAGCTCCGACGTCGTCAGAGGGACCGATGAGCAGTTCTTC
cdr3_aa: CASSSDVVRGTDEQFF

d_call: TRBD2
v_call: TRBV29-1
clone_size: few
j_call: TRBJ2-5
cdr3_nt: TGCAGCGTTGAAGGGCGGGGGAAACAAGAGACCCAGTACTTC
cdr3_aa: CSVEGRGKQETQYF

d_call: NA
v_call: TRBV4-2
clone_size: few
j_call: TRBJ1-6
cdr3_nt: TGTGCCAGCAGCCCCCTTACAGAGCCCCTGGGACCCCTCCACTTT
cdr3_aa: CASSPLTEPLGPLHF

d_call: NA
v_call: TRBV11-2
clone_size: few
j_call: TRBJ2-3
cdr3_nt: TGTGCCAGCAGCTTAGATCAGACGCAGTATTTT
cdr3_aa: CASSLDQTQYF

d_call: NA
v_call: TRBV4-3
clone_size: few
j_call: TRBJ1-1
cdr3_nt: TGCGCCAGCAGCCACTTAGTTTTGAACACTGAAGCTTTCTTT
cdr3_aa: CASSHLVLNTEAFF

d_call: NA
v_call: TRBV28
clone_size: NA
j_call: TRBJ1-2
cdr3_nt: TGTGCCAGCAGTTTATCATCCGATGGCTACACCTTC
cdr3_aa: CASSLSSDGYTF

d_call: NA
v_call: TRBV28
clone_size: few
j_call: TRBJ1-4
cdr3_nt: TGTGCCAGCAGTTCTCCTCGAGGGACGAATAATGAAAAACTGTTTTTT
cdr3_aa: CASSSPRGTNNEKLFF

d_call: NA
v_call: TRBV28
clone_size: few
j_call: TRBJ1-2
cdr3_nt: TGTGCCAGCAGGGGAACAGCCAATGGACGCTATGGCTACACCTTC
cdr3_aa: CASRGTANGRYGYTF

d_call: NA
v_call: TRBV7-9
clone_size: few
j_call: TRBJ2-7
cdr3_nt: TGTGCCAGCAGCTTTAGGGTGGACTACCGGAGCTCCTACGAGCAGTACTTC
cdr3_aa: CASSFRVDYRSSYEQYF

d_call: NA
v_call: TRBV6-1
clone_size: NA
j_call: TRBJ1-4
cdr3_nt: TGTGCCAGCAGTGAACGGGGGCGCGAAGGTCTGTTTTTT
cdr3_aa: CASSERGREGLFF

d_call: NA
v_call: TRBV30
clone_size: NA
j_call: TRBJ2-7
cdr3_nt: TGTGCCTTATCCCCGAACGGACCCTACGAGCAGTACTTC
cdr3_aa: CALSPNGPYEQYF

d_call: TRBD1
v_call: TRBV30
clone_size: few
j_call: TRBJ2-3
cdr3_nt: TGTGCCTGGACTAGGACAGGGCCAGATACGCAGTATTTT
cdr3_aa: CAWTRTGPDTQYF

d_call: NA
v_call: TRBV18
clone_size: few
j_call: TRBJ1-2
cdr3_nt: TGTGCCAGCTCACCACGGGTGAACTATGGCTACACCTTC
cdr3_aa: CASSPRVNYGYTF

d_call: TRBD1
v_call: TRBV9
clone_size: NA
j_call: TRBJ2-1
cdr3_nt: TGTGCCAGCAGCGTTCCAGGGGGCAATGAGCAGTTCTTC
cdr3_aa: CASSVPGGNEQFF

d_call: NA
v_call: TRBV30
clone_size: NA
j_call: TRBJ2-7
cdr3_nt: TGTGCCTGGAGACGAGCAGGGACCATTTACGAGCAGTACTTC
cdr3_aa: CAWRRAGTIYEQYF

d_call: NA
v_call: TRBV29-1
clone_size: NA
j_call: TRBJ2-2
cdr3_nt: TGCAGCGTTGTGGACAGGAACACCGGGGAGCTGTTTTTT
cdr3_aa: CSVVDRNTGELFF

d_call: TRBD1
v_call: TRBV5-6
clone_size: few
j_call: TRBJ1-4
cdr3_nt: TGTGCCAGCAGCTTGGGACAGGGTGTCGCAGCTAATGAAAAACTGTTTTTT
cdr3_aa: CASSLGQGVAANEKLFF

d_call: NA
v_call: TRBV6-1
clone_size: few
j_call: TRBJ2-1
cdr3_nt: TGTGCCAGCAGTGAGATGGGAAATGAGCAGTTCTTC
cdr3_aa: CASSEMGNEQFF

d_call: TRBD2
v_call: TRBV7-2
clone_size: few
j_call: TRBJ2-5
cdr3_nt: TGTGCCAGCAGCTTAGACCGCGGGGGGGCTTTGAAGACCCAGTACTTC
cdr3_aa: CASSLDRGGALKTQYF

d_call: NA
v_call: TRBV28
clone_size: few
j_call: TRBJ2-5
cdr3_nt: TGTGCCAGCGTTATCGGACCCCCTCCAACCGAGACCCAGTACTTC
cdr3_aa: CASVIGPPPTETQYF

d_call: TRBD1
v_call: TRBV7-6
clone_size: NA
j_call: TRBJ2-1
cdr3_nt: TGTGCCAGCAGCCGAAGGGACAGGGGGCGCCCCGAGGACAATGAGCAGTTCTTC
cdr3_aa: CASSRRDRGRPEDNEQFF

d_call: NA
v_call: TRBV7-2
clone_size: few
j_call: TRBJ2-7
cdr3_nt: TGCGCGATTTCGGATTTGGGGTACGAGCAGTACTTC
cdr3_aa: CAISDLGYEQYF

d_call: TRBD2
v_call: TRBV6-4
clone_size: few
j_call: TRBJ2-3
cdr3_nt: TGTGCCTCATCCTATGGGGGGGAGGATACGCAGTATTTT
cdr3_aa: CASSYGGEDTQYF

d_call: TRBD1
v_call: TRBV11-1
clone_size: few
j_call: TRBJ1-1
cdr3_nt: TGTGCCAGCAGCCTCTGGGACAGGGGGCGTGAAGCTTTCTTT
cdr3_aa: CASSLWDRGREAFF

d_call: TRBD1
v_call: TRBV5-6
clone_size: NA
j_call: TRBJ2-5
cdr3_nt: TGTGCCAGCAGCTTGTTGGGGACAGGGTTTTTCGGACAAGAGACCCAGTACTTC
cdr3_aa: CASSLLGTGFFGQETQYF

d_call: TRBD1
v_call: TRBV29-1
clone_size: NA
j_call: TRBJ1-5
cdr3_nt: TGCAGCGTTGGACAGGGGGCATATCAGCCCCAGCATTTT
cdr3_aa: CSVGQGAYQPQHF

d_call: TRBD2
v_call: TRBV7-9
clone_size: NA
j_call: TRBJ2-3
cdr3_nt: TGTGCCAGCACTGTCTTCGGGACTAGCGGGGGGACAGATACGCAGTATTTT
cdr3_aa: CASTVFGTSGGTDTQYF

d_call: NA
v_call: TRBV19
clone_size: NA
j_call: TRBJ2-7
cdr3_nt: TGTGCCAGTAGTAATCCAAGGGGCGAGCAGTACTTC
cdr3_aa: CASSNPRGEQYF

d_call: NA
v_call: TRBV19
clone_size: few
j_call: TRBJ2-2
cdr3_nt: TGTGCCACCCGCGGCAGGGGACGCACCGGGGAGCTGTTTTTT
cdr3_aa: CATRGRGRTGELFF

d_call: TRBD1
v_call: TRBV19
clone_size: few
j_call: TRBJ1-2
cdr3_nt: TGTGCCAGTAGCGGACAGGCAGGATTGTTTCATGGCTACACCTTC
cdr3_aa: CASSGQAGLFHGYTF

d_call: NA
v_call: TRBV18
clone_size: few
j_call: TRBJ2-7
cdr3_nt: TGTGCCAGCTCACTCTCGGTCCAGACCGAGCAGTACTTC
cdr3_aa: CASSLSVQTEQYF

d_call: NA
v_call: TRBV5-1
clone_size: NA
j_call: TRBJ2-1
cdr3_nt: TGCGCCAGCAGCTCCCGCACTCCCTACAATGAGCAGTTCTTC
cdr3_aa: CASSSRTPYNEQFF